One sample yielded the 15 T cell receptor beta chains listed below, sequenced in a study of OX40 agonist ivuxolimab in advanced cancers. Sequenced by immunoSEQ multiplex PCR; TCRdb stores in-frame clones only, minus some. The sample has around 79,000 clones, 80% to 95% seen once. This specimen consisted of CD4+ or CD8+ T cells sorted from blood, obtained in a trial of the OX40 agonist ivuxolimab. These receptors all come from an adult with an advanced solid tumor such as melanoma, head and neck, liver or kidney cancer.

This chain links TRBV11-2 with TRBJ2-7; 7 bases line up with TRBD1. Germline V gene data show CDR1 as SGHAT and CDR2 as FQNNGV. The CDR3 runs to 13 residues. V lost 5 bases to trimming and J lost 4 bases; unmatched junction nucleotides: 5. The CDR3 sequence: CASSPGGPYEQYF. The CDR3 DNA reads as TGTGCCAGCAGCCCAGGGGGTCCTTACGAGCAGTACTTC. Variable domain in full (rest from reference TRBV11-2 and TRBJ2-7): EAGVAQSPRYKIIEKRQSVAFWCNPISGHATLYWYQQILGQGPKLLIQFQNNGVVDDSQLPKDRFSAERLKGVDSTLKIQPAKLEDSAVYLCASSPGGPYEQYFGPGTRLTVT.

CDR3 sequence reads: CASSYAPRDFLHEQFF. The CDR3 DNA reads as TGTGCCAGCAGCTACGCCCCCCGGGACTTCTTGCATGAGCAGTTCTTC. The chain uses TRBV11-2 and TRBJ2-1, with D perhaps matching TRBD2 (6 bases). Trimming stripped 4 bases from V and 8 bases from J, with 21 bases between. The CDR3 is 16 amino acids. The germline gives CDR1 SGHAT, CDR2 FQNNGV.

The chain combines TRBV19 with TRBJ1-2; possibly TRBD1 for D (5 bases). Trimming shortened V by 5 bases and J by 1 base, and 8 bases separated the two germline ends. Germline CDR1 and CDR2: LNHDA and SQIVND (reference sequence). The CDR3 is made up of 13 amino acids. The CDR3 coding sequence is TGTGCCAGTAGTGTCAGGGATAACTATGGCTACACCTTC. Residues: CASSVRDNYGYTF.

This chain joins TRBV7-9 and TRBJ1-5; D gene ambiguous. The ends were cut back, 1 base at V and 2 bases at J, with 12 bases in the middle. The CDR3 contains 16 residues. In germline, CDR1 is SEHNR, CDR2 FQNEAQ (reference sequence). CDR3 residues: CASSLGEVQGNQPQHF. The CDR3 DNA sequence: TGTGCCAGCAGCTTAGGAGAGGTGCAAGGCAATCAGCCCCAGCATTTT.

V gene TRBV25-1 combines with J gene TRBJ2-1; D gene unclear. V lost 4 bases, J lost 10 bases, and 8 bases lay in between. Germline-derived CDR1 and CDR2 are MGHDK and SYGVNS. This CDR3 contains 11 residues. The CDR3 loop is CASSGGREQFF. Here the CDR3 DNA reads TGTGCCAGCAGTGGGGGTAGGGAGCAGTTCTTC.

About this clone: This sample also contains other DNA sequences that code for the same CDR3. The rearrangement joins TRBV5-6 to TRBJ2-1; TRBD2 matches at 10 bases. Losses at the gene ends were 1 base for V and 9 bases for J; bases not matched to a gene: 10. Germline loops: CDR1 SGHDT, CDR2 YYEEEE. The CDR3 is made up of 16 amino acids. The chain's CDR3 is CASSLSLAGVKGEQFF. In DNA form, the CDR3 reads TGTGCCAGCAGCTTGTCTCTAGCGGGGGTTAAGGGTGAGCAGTTCTTC. The full variable domain, in which reference TRBV5-6 and TRBJ2-1 provide the parts outside the CDR3, is DAGVTQSPTHLIKTRGQQVTLRCSPKSGHDTVSWYQQALGQGPQFIFQYYEEEERQRGNFPDRFSGHQFPNYSSELNVNALLLGDSALYLCASSLSLAGVKGEQFFGPGTRLTVL.

The chain combines TRBV6-5 with TRBJ2-7, with a possible D match to TRBD2 (7 bases). CDR3 length: 14 residues. Germline V gene sequence: CDR1 MNHEY, CDR2 SVGAGI. Trimming pared 5 bases from V and 2 bases from J, leaving 13 bases between. The CDR3 reads CASSGGGPTYEQYF. The CDR3 DNA reads TGTGCCAGCAGTGGGGGGGGGCCGACCTACGAGCAGTACTTC.

The chain is built from TRBV4-3 and TRBJ2-3; weak D call: TRBD1 (6 bases). Between the trimmed V and J ends, which lost 1 base and 4 bases, there was a span of 9 bases. This CDR3 contains 14 residues. Looked up from germline, CDR1 is LGHNA and CDR2 is YSLEER. The chain's CDR3 is CASSQGPGADTQYF. The CDR3 bases are TGCGCCAGCAGCCAAGGCCCAGGGGCAGATACGCAGTATTTT.

The chain has TRBV5-4 and TRBJ1-1, with D unclear. Per germline, CDR1 SGHNT and CDR2 YYREEE (reference sequence). This CDR3 comprises 13 residues. V was clipped by 0 bases and J by 5 bases, with 8 bases between them. The CDR3, as DNA: TGTGCCAGCAGCTTGGGGGGAGGGACTGAAGCTTTCTTT. It encodes CASSLGGGTEAFF. Drawing the rest from reference TRBV5-4 and TRBJ1-1, the complete variable domain is ETGVTQSPTHLIKTRGQQVTLRCSSQSGHNTVSWYQQALGQGPQFIFQYYREEENGRGNFPPRFSGLQFPNYSSELNVNALELDDSALYLCASSLGGGTEAFFGQGTRLTVV.

The CDR3 sequence is CASSVRNTGELFF. As DNA, the CDR3 is TGTGCCAGCAGTGTACGGAACACCGGGGAGCTGTTTTTT. J is TRBJ2-2 and V is TRBV2; no clear D. The CDR3 runs 13 residues. Germline V lookup: CDR1 SNHLY, CDR2 FYNNEI. Trimming shortened V by 4 bases and J by 1 base, and 4 bases separated the two germline ends.

This clone showed up just once. The chain uses TRBV6-1 and TRBJ2-2; 13 bases fit TRBD2. Germline V CDR1 and CDR2: MNHNS, SASEGT. The CDR3 covers 15 residues. V was pared by 11 bases and J by 5 bases, with 8 bases of the junction left unmatched. In DNA form, the CDR3 reads TGTGCCGCGGGACGGACTAGCGGGGGTACCGGGGAGCTGTTTTTT. Translating it yields CAAGRTSGGTGELFF.

This chain joins TRBV4-1 and TRBJ2-7, with D possibly TRBD2 on 6 matching bases. The V and J ends lost 0 bases and 3 bases respectively, with 12 bases between them. Germline V gives CDR1 MGHRA, CDR2 YSYEKL. This CDR3 contains 15 residues. The DNA of the CDR3 is TGCGCCAGCAGCCAAGATCGGGGGATGGGCTACGAGCAGTACTTC. As protein: CASSQDRGMGYEQYF.

The CDR3 DNA reads TGTGCCAGCCGCACCTGGGCTAGCAATGGAGATACGCAGTATTTT. It translates to CASRTWASNGDTQYF. The V and J genes are TRBV6-5 and TRBJ2-3; D perhaps matches TRBD2 (5 bases). The germline V gene has CDR1 MNHEY and CDR2 SVGAGI. The CDR3 consists of 15 residues. Trimming removed 8 bases at V and 5 bases at J, with 20 bases between.

The chain recombines TRBV9 with TRBJ2-5; the D call may be TRBD1 or TRBD2 (5 bases each). CDR3 length equals 15 residues. Germline V CDR1 and CDR2: SGDLS, YYNGEE. The V gene lost 0 bases and the J gene lost 1 base, with 10 bases spanning the gap. The CDR3 here is CASSVGTGLQETQYF. DNA for the CDR3: TGTGCCAGCAGCGTAGGGACGGGGCTCCAAGAGACCCAGTACTTC. Full variable domain (missing parts from reference TRBV9 and TRBJ2-5): DSGVTQTPKHLITATGQRVTLRCSPRSGDLSVYWYQQSLDQGLQFLIQYYNGEERAKGNILERFSAQQFPDLHSELNLSSLELGDSALYFCASSVGTGLQETQYFGPGTRLLVL.

The chain recombines TRBV5-1 with TRBJ2-7; 12 nucleotides agree with TRBD2. The ends lost 4 bases at V and 4 bases at J; junction bases unmatched: 0. CDR3 length: 13 amino acids. Germline V lookup: CDR1 SGHRS, CDR2 YFSETQ. CDR3 protein: CASSGTSGYEQYF. The CDR3 DNA sequence: TGCGCCAGCAGCGGGACTAGCGGGTACGAGCAGTACTTC.